What follows are 5 T cell receptor beta chains derived from one specimen sequenced in a study of blood T cell repertoires in COVID-19 (dated by TCRdb to 2020 to 2021). The library was obtained by the immunoSEQ multiplex PCR assay. In its TCRdb copy, this immuneACCESS table keeps in-frame sequences only and misses some clones. Where compared with another copy, unresolved V genes explain less than half of these, and the others have no known cause. In this sample the table shows 200,000 to 250,000 clones, over 65% of which occur a single time. Approximately 3.6% of the sample is taken by the ten largest. Material for sequencing was PBMCs or T cells enriched from blood (not recorded which). These receptors all stem from a woman aged 55-70 years who had recovered from COVID-19.

This clone has at least ten counts. The chain joins TRBV6-5 to TRBJ1-3; 8 bases are a match to TRBD1. Losses at the gene ends were 4 bases for V and 2 bases for J; bases not matched to a gene: 4. The germline gives CDR1 MNHEY, CDR2 SVGAGI. CDR3 length equals 15 residues. The DNA of the CDR3 is TGTGCCAGCAGTTCCGACAGGGGCCCTGGAAACACCATATATTTT. The encoded protein is CASSSDRGPGNTIYF.

The chain joins TRBV9 to TRBJ2-3, with TRBD2 as a possible D gene (6 bases). V shed 6 bases and J shed 0 bases, with 14 bases lying between them. CDR1 SGDLS and CDR2 YYNGEE come from the germline V gene. This CDR3 is built from 15 residues. In nucleotides, the CDR3 is TGTGCCAGCACCACCCGCGGGGCCAGCACAGATACGCAGTATTTT. Its translation is CASTTRGASTDTQYF.

This clone was counted a few times. CDR3 DNA sequence: TGTGCCAGCAGCCAAGGGGACAGGGTGGCAGATACGCAGTATTTT. Its translation is CASSQGDRVADTQYF. The genes are TRBV3-1 (or the pseudogene TRBV3-2) and TRBJ2-3; 9 nucleotides align to TRBD1. Germline V lookup: CDR1 LGHDT, CDR2 YNNKEL (reference sequence). The CDR3 is 15 residues long. Trimming removed 1 base from V and 4 bases from J; junction bases left unmatched: 3.

V gene TRBV11-2 combines with J gene TRBJ2-5, with TRBD2 matching over 16 bases. The germline V gene has CDR1 SGHAT and CDR2 FQNNGV. J lost 3 bases, V lost 5 bases, and 9 bases had no gene match. The CDR3 runs to 18 residues. Written as DNA, the CDR3 is TGTGCCAGCAGCCCCGGGACTAGCGGGAGGGCCGTGGAAGAGACCCAGTACTTC. This sequence encodes CASSPGTSGRAVEETQYF.

V gene TRBV9 combines with J gene TRBJ2-1; TRBD1 is a possible D gene (5 bases). CDR3 length equals 15 residues. V was pared by 4 bases and J by 6 bases, with 17 bases between. Germline V gene lookup returns CDR1 SGDLS and CDR2 YYNGEE. The CDR3 DNA sequence: TGTGCCAGCAGCTCGACCCTTGGGGCAATCAATGAGCAGTTCTTC. Translated, it gives CASSSTLGAINEQFF.